The 26 T cell receptor beta chains below come from one sample, sequenced in a study of cytomegalovirus exposure and HLA in healthy donors. Repertoires were generated with immunoSEQ multiplex PCR, while TCRdb's copy carries only in-frame clones and drops some. The table lists fewer than 150,000 clones, around 88% of them singletons, with around 8% in the top ten. Sequenced input: PBMCs. The receptor set was obtained from a woman aged 18-29 years in good health and CMV-seropositive.

J is TRBJ2-3 and V is TRBV27; TRBD2 might be the D (5 bases). Trimming removed 10 bases from V and 4 bases from J, with 9 bases in between. Germline-derived CDR1 and CDR2 are MNHEY and SMNVEV (reference sequence). This CDR3 has 11 amino acids. The CDR3 sequence: CATLRADTQYF. CDR3 DNA: TGTGCCACCCTGAGGGCAGATACGCAGTATTTT.

The chain couples TRBV7-2 to TRBJ1-2; D is possibly TRBD1 (6 bases). The germline V gene has CDR1 SGHTA and CDR2 FQGNSA. This CDR3 contains 15 residues. V shed 5 bases and J shed 2 bases, with 15 bases lying between them. CDR3 region: CASSHGTLLNYGYTF. The CDR3 region has the DNA TGTGCCAGCAGCCATGGGACATTACTAAACTATGGCTACACCTTC.

The V call is TRBV6-6, the J call TRBJ2-5, with D perhaps TRBD1 (6 bases). V was shortened by 4 bases and J by 5 bases, with 11 bases between the two germline ends. Germline CDR1 MNHNY, CDR2 SVGAGI (reference sequence). This CDR3 spans 13 amino acids. CDR3 residues: CASSSKGEETQYF. DNA for the CDR3: TGTGCCAGCAGTTCTAAGGGGGAGGAGACCCAGTACTTC.

V gene TRBV18 combines with J gene TRBJ1-2, with 10 bases identical to TRBD1. CDR1 KGHSH and CDR2 LQKENI come from the germline V gene. J was trimmed by 3 bases and V by 3 bases; bases with no gene match: 4. The CDR3 covers 15 residues. In DNA, the CDR3 is TGTGCCAGCTCACCTGGGACAGGGGCCGACTATGGCTACACCTTC. It encodes CASSPGTGADYGYTF.

This chain joins TRBV15 and TRBJ2-7, with TRBD2 matching 7 bases. This CDR3 contains 16 residues. The germline gives CDR1 LNHNV, CDR2 YYDKDF (reference sequence). V was pared by 1 base and J by 0 bases, with 6 bases of the junction left unmatched. Here the CDR3 reads CATSRGVGGYSYEQYF. The CDR3 DNA reads TGTGCCACCAGCAGAGGGGTGGGGGGGTACTCCTACGAGCAGTACTTC.

This chain uses TRBV15 with TRBJ1-5, with D perhaps TRBD1 (6 bases). The V and J ends lost 0 bases and 10 bases respectively, with 16 bases between them. This CDR3 spans 15 amino acids. Germline assignment: CDR1 LNHNV and CDR2 YYDKDF (reference sequence). The CDR3 nucleotides are TGTGCCACCAGCAGAGATACAGGGAGTTTTGTCCCCCAGCATTTT. This encodes CATSRDTGSFVPQHF.

The chain is built from TRBV27 and TRBJ1-1; D may be TRBD1 (6 bases). Germline loops: CDR1 MNHEY, CDR2 SMNVEV (reference sequence). The V and J ends lost 7 bases and 0 bases respectively, with 15 bases between them. CDR3 length equals 15 residues. CDR3 sequence (DNA): TGTGCCAGCAAACTACGGGACACTCTGAACACTGAAGCTTTCTTT. Translated, it gives CASKLRDTLNTEAFF.

This chain uses TRBV6-5 with TRBJ1-6; D may be TRBD1 (6 bases). This CDR3 is 14 amino acids long. The germline V gene encodes CDR1 MNHEY and CDR2 SVGAGI. Trimming pared 6 bases from V and 8 bases from J, leaving 14 bases between. CDR3 sequence (DNA): TGTGCCAGCAGGACGCAGGGGATCGATTCACCCCTCCACTTT. Residues: CASRTQGIDSPLHF.

The genes are TRBV27 and TRBJ1-1; 11 nucleotides align to TRBD1. The CDR3 covers 15 residues. Germline assignment: CDR1 MNHEY and CDR2 SMNVEV (reference sequence). The V gene end was trimmed by 11 bases and the J gene end by 0 bases; junction bases not matched to a gene: 8. CDR3 protein: CASRTGGAMNTEAFF. The CDR3 nucleotides are TGTGCCTCCAGGACAGGGGGCGCAATGAACACTGAAGCTTTCTTT.

The chain is built from TRBV7-2 and TRBJ2-1; 15 bases fit TRBD2. V was pared by 1 base and J by 9 bases, with 4 bases of the junction left unmatched. Germline CDR1 and CDR2: SGHTA and FQGNSA. CDR3 length equals 16 residues. CDR3 region: CASSLGTSGGEIEQFF. CDR3 DNA sequence: TGTGCCAGCAGCTTAGGGACTAGCGGGGGGGAGATTGAGCAGTTCTTC.

In this sample, this clone turned up a few times. The CDR3 loop is CAWSPTGLAFF. The CDR3 nucleotides are TGTGCCTGGAGCCCGACAGGGTTGGCTTTCTTT. The V call is TRBV30, the J call TRBJ1-1; 7 positions match TRBD1. CDR3 length equals 11 residues. V shed 3 bases and J 11 bases; nucleotides not matched to a gene: 6. Germline assignment: CDR1 GTSNPN and CDR2 SVGIG (reference sequence).

V gene TRBV28 combines with J gene TRBJ2-6; 11 bases line up with TRBD1. This CDR3 contains 16 residues. Per germline, CDR1 MDHEN and CDR2 SYDVKM. With 6 bases clipped from V and 4 bases from J, the junction kept 5 bases outside the gene matches. The CDR3 here is CASSGQGAKGANVLTF. In DNA form, the CDR3 reads TGTGCCAGCAGCGGACAGGGGGCGAAGGGGGCCAACGTCCTGACTTTC.

The J gene is TRBJ2-7, the V gene TRBV5-1; 13 nucleotides agree with TRBD2. V shed 4 bases and J 5 bases; nucleotides not matched to a gene: 6. There are 15 residues in the CDR3. CDR1 SGHRS and CDR2 YFSETQ come from the germline V gene. Written as DNA, the CDR3 is TGCGCCAGCAGCCCTGGACTAGCGGGAGCTCACGAGCAGTACTTC. Translated, it gives CASSPGLAGAHEQYF.

This chain links TRBV7-8 with TRBJ1-3; D is unclear. The CDR3 runs 14 residues. CDR1 SGHVS and CDR2 FQNEAQ come from the germline V gene. Trimming left V 1 base short and J 3 bases short, with 7 bases between. The CDR3 sequence: CASSLGGDGNTIYF. The CDR3 bases are TGTGCCAGCAGCTTAGGAGGTGATGGAAACACCATATATTTT. The full variable domain, completed using reference TRBV7-8 and TRBJ1-3, is GAGVSQSPRYKVAKRGQDVALRCDPISGHVSLFWYQQALGQGPEFLTYFQNEAQLDKSGLPSDRFFAERPEGSVSTLKIQRTQQEDSAVYLCASSLGGDGNTIYFGEGSWLTVV.

The rearrangement uses TRBV27 and TRBJ2-7; D perhaps matches TRBD2 (5 bases). Per the germline V gene, CDR1 is MNHEY and CDR2 is SMNVEV (reference sequence). The V and J ends lost 3 bases and 2 bases respectively, with 20 bases between them. The CDR3 is 17 amino acids. The DNA of the CDR3 is TGTGCCAGCAGTTTTACCCGCCCGGGGAGCGGCACCTACGAGCAGTACTTC. Its translation: CASSFTRPGSGTYEQYF.

This chain uses TRBV6-5 with TRBJ1-1; 9 positions agree with TRBD1. This CDR3 is built from 14 residues. V dropped 6 bases and J dropped 2; count of bases not matched to a gene: 4. Germline V gene lookup returns CDR1 MNHEY and CDR2 SVGAGI. The CDR3 region is CASSRQGGNTEAFF. The CDR3 DNA is TGTGCCAGCAGCCGACAGGGGGGTAACACTGAAGCTTTCTTT.

This sequence joins TRBV27 and TRBJ2-5; 7 nucleotides align to TRBD2. CDR3 length equals 15 residues. The J segment lost 7 bases and the V segment lost 5 bases, leaving 13 bases of the junction unmatched. Germline CDR1 is MNHEY and CDR2 is SMNVEV (reference sequence). DNA for the CDR3: TGTGCCAGCAGTCCTCGTGGGGGGGATTCGGGGACCCAGTACTTC. Protein sequence: CASSPRGGDSGTQYF.

The chain uses TRBV6-5 and TRBJ1-5, with no clear D. V dropped 6 bases and J dropped 11 bases, with 11 bases sitting between them. The germline V gene encodes CDR1 MNHEY and CDR2 SVGAGI. CDR3 size: 11 residues. In DNA, the CDR3 is TGTGCCAGCAGGGACTCCATATCCCAGCATTTT. Translating it yields CASRDSISQHF.

V usage is TRBV6-5 and J usage is TRBJ2-5, with 8 bases lining up with TRBD2. After removal of 6 bases from V and 2 bases from J, the junction contained 8 bases not matched to a gene. There are 15 residues in the CDR3. CDR1 and CDR2 (germline): MNHEY, SVGAGI. CDR3 bases: TGTGCCAGCAGCAAAGCGGGAGAGGGGCAAGAGACCCAGTACTTC. Translation gives CASSKAGEGQETQYF.

The chain has TRBV2 and TRBJ2-7; TRBD1 aligns across 8 bases. V gave up 7 bases and J gave up 6 bases; unmatched junction bases: 8. Germline V gene sequence: CDR1 SNHLY, CDR2 FYNNEI. The CDR3 is 13 residues long. The DNA for the CDR3 is TGTGCCAGCACTCGGACAGGGTTCGGCGAGCAGTACTTC. Amino acids: CASTRTGFGEQYF.

The J gene is TRBJ1-4, the V gene TRBV28; D uncertain. The CDR3 is 14 residues long. Germline V CDR1 and CDR2: MDHEN, SYDVKM. The germline V and J ends were trimmed by 4 bases and 7 bases, with 13 bases remaining between them. For the CDR3, the DNA is TGTGCCAGCAGTTCCCAAAATTCGGGTGAAAAACTGTTTTTT. Translating it yields CASSSQNSGEKLFF.

The genes are TRBV11-2 and TRBJ1-1, with TRBD1 as a possible D gene (6 bases). The CDR3 has 13 amino acids. Germline V lookup: CDR1 SGHAT, CDR2 FQNNGV. The V end lost 1 base, the J end lost 6 bases, and 9 bases lay between the germline ends. The CDR3 reads CASSLAGDAEAFF. The CDR3 DNA reads TGTGCCAGCAGCTTAGCAGGGGACGCTGAAGCTTTCTTT.

This sequence joins TRBV5-1 and TRBJ2-1, with 10 bases lining up with TRBD2. Germline V lookup: CDR1 SGHRS, CDR2 YFSETQ. The trim removed 2 bases at V and 5 bases at J, leaving 4 bases unmatched. This CDR3 is 15 amino acids long. CDR3 sequence (DNA): TGCGCCAGCAGCTTTACTAGCGGGGCGAACAATGAGCAGTTCTTC. Translating gives CASSFTSGANNEQFF.

This clone was found once. The gene calls are TRBV11-3 and TRBJ2-7; 10 bases agree with TRBD2. Per the germline V gene, CDR1 is SGHNT and CDR2 is YENEEA. The V and J ends lost 5 bases and 1 base, in that order; junction bases with no gene match: 2. The CDR3 covers 14 residues. The CDR3 DNA reads as TGTGCCAGCAGCCGGACTAGCGGATCCTACGAGCAGTACTTC. This encodes CASSRTSGSYEQYF.

V and J are TRBV2 and TRBJ1-4, with D possibly TRBD1 on 6 matching bases. CDR1 SNHLY and CDR2 FYNNEI come from the germline V gene. The CDR3 is 14 residues long. V lost 6 bases, J lost 0 bases, and 8 bases lay in between. The CDR3 here is CASSRQATNEKLFF. The DNA of the CDR3 is TGTGCCAGCAGCAGACAGGCAACTAATGAAAAACTGTTTTTT.

This chain joins TRBV10-3 and TRBJ1-3, with 8 bases aligning to TRBD1. V was pared by 2 bases and J by 0 bases, with 3 bases of the junction left unmatched. The CDR3 runs 16 residues. CDR1 and CDR2 from the germline V gene are ENHRY and SYGVKD. The CDR3 is CAISELDRGSGNTIYF. The CDR3 DNA is TGTGCCATCAGTGAGCTAGACAGGGGCTCTGGAAACACCATATATTTT.